This T cell receptor (beta chain) comes out of a study of post-analysis software for immune sequencing data. About the study: Courses of disease covered relapsing-remitting, secondary progressive and progressive-relapsing multiple sclerosis.

CDR1 is MNHNY, CDR2 SVGAGI, per germline (reference sequence). CDR3 length: 13 amino acids. Trimming left V 6 bases short and J 8 bases short, with 14 bases between. Study outcomes and limitations: F-measure co-clustering was strong for batch-matched samples. Multiple sclerosis was associated with a significant reduction in normalized Chao1 diversity relative to controls. When patients were compared with controls, a handful of TRBV segments were more frequent, TRBV5-6, TRBV5-1 and TRBV20-1 among them.

cDNA libraries of TCR beta carried unique molecular identifiers. T cells numbering roughly 0.85 to 11 million yielded 500,000 or so cDNA molecules. Via MiXCR, TCRdb re-called the PCR reads, giving one row per CDR3 protein. In the table there are hundreds of thousands of distinct CDR3 sequences, 30% of which are singletons. For this clonotype: The antigen is undetermined. A much larger clone differs from this one at a single base, so this may be a read error.

V gene TRBV6-6 combines with J gene TRBJ2-1, with D unclear. This receptor was obtained from a girl aged 5-17 years with multiple sclerosis. Sequencing used blood. CDR3 sequence: CASRYSPEDEQFF. In nucleotides, the CDR3 is TGTGCCAGCAGGTACAGCCCTGAGGATGAGCAGTTCTTC.